The table lists the clone carrying this T cell receptor (beta chain) with a few counts. The antigen remains unidentified. The sample comes from a study of radiation and T cells in renal cell carcinoma. Study results and limitations: From baseline, blood top tumor clonotypes peaked at 2 weeks post-radiation.

Produced via immunoSEQ multiplex PCR; TCRdb's table is partial and in-frame only. The sample has under 100,000 clones, approximately 80% seen once. This CDR3 spans 14 amino acids. The germline gives CDR1 SGHNT, CDR2 YENEEA. The V end was cut by 5 bases, the J end by 8 bases, with 16 bases between. Time point described: blood 4 weeks post-SBRT, at nephrectomy. Treatment noted: 15 Gy SBRT to primary tumor, nephrectomy 4 weeks later. V and J are TRBV11-3 and TRBJ2-1; possibly TRBD2 for D (6 bases). Sequenced here: blood, sampled from a patient whose treatment included radiotherapy and nephrectomy. This receptor was obtained from a man aged 55 to 69 with renal cell carcinoma. As DNA, the CDR3 is TGTGCCAGCAGCCCCCAACCGACGGGGGATGAGCAGTTCTTC. As protein: CASSPQPTGDEQFF.